This note documents a single T cell receptor (beta chain) sequence. Its target antigen remains unknown. Per-nucleotide qualities are absent, and no much larger clonotype sits a single base away. The V end loses 1 base and the J end loses 9 bases, and a stretch of 22 bases separates them. The germline V gene specifies LGHNA as CDR1 and YSLEER as CDR2. The cysteine opens and the phenylalanine closes a CDR3 of 17 amino acids. Only CDR3 DNA is held: 51 bases, read in frame from base 1. Libraries were built with the immunoSEQ multiplex PCR assay. TCRdb's version of the immuneACCESS table is confined to in-frame rearrangements and falls short of the full clone set. An unresolved V gene accounts for under half of the shortfall where checked; the remainder is of unknown origin. The sample profile shows approximately 100,000 clones; 85% to 90% of them were found once. Roughly 2% of the sample comes from the top ten.

These data originate in a study of control samples from healthy donors and cancer patients (dated by TCRdb to the early 2020s). The TCR comes from a woman in her 40s in good health. Sequenced sample: blood. The sequence is built from TRBV4-3 and TRBJ2-1; TRBD1 is possibly the D segment (5 matching bases). The DNA reads TGCGCCAGCAGCCAAGTCTGGCTCTGGGGCCGTGAAGGTGAGCAGTTCTTC. Its protein is CASSQVWLWGREGEQFF.